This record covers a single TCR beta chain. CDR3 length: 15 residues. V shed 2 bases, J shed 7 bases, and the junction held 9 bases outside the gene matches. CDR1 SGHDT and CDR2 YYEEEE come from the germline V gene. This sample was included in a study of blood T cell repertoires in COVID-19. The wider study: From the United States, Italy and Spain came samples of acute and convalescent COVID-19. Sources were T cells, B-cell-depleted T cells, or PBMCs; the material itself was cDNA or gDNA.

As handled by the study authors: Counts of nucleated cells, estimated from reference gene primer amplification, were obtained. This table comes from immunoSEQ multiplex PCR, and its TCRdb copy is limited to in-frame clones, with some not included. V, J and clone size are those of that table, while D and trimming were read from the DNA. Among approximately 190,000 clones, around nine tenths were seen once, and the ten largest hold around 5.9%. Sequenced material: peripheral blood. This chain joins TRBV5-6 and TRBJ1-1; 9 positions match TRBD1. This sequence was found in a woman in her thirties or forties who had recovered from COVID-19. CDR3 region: CASSFLGTGKIEAFF. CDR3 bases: TGTGCCAGCAGCTTTCTGGGGACAGGGAAGATTGAAGCTTTCTTT.